One and the same sample provided the 7 T cell receptor beta chains below, sequenced in a study of cytomegalovirus exposure and HLA in healthy donors. The PCR made use of 60 Vbeta and 13 Jbeta primers. Data came from immunoSEQ multiplex PCR; TCRdb stores just in-frame clones and leaves some out. Of 140,000 or so clones listed, about 72% are singletons. Sample: PBMCs. Every receptor here comes from a man aged 35 to 55 in good health and CMV-seronegative.

The chain joins TRBV5-6 to TRBJ1-1; TRBD1 is a possible D gene (5 bases). The germline gives CDR1 SGHDT, CDR2 YYEEEE. The CDR3 is made up of 14 amino acids. Trimming left V 6 bases short and J 1 base short, with 13 bases between. The CDR3 reads CASTIRGTNTEAFF. In nucleotides, the CDR3 is TGTGCCAGCACCATCCGGGGGACGAACACTGAAGCTTTCTTT. Complete variable domain (other parts from reference TRBV5-6 and TRBJ1-1): DAGVTQSPTHLIKTRGQQVTLRCSPKSGHDTVSWYQQALGQGPQFIFQYYEEEERQRGNFPDRFSGHQFPNYSSELNVNALLLGDSALYLCASTIRGTNTEAFFGQGTRLTVV.

Only a few counts were recorded for this clone. The chain has TRBV5-1 and TRBJ1-1; possible D gene TRBD1, 5 bases. The CDR3 runs 15 residues. The germline V gene encodes CDR1 SGHRS and CDR2 YFSETQ. V was clipped by 1 base and J by 4 bases, with 14 bases between them. CDR3 bases: TGCGCCAGCAGCTTGAGCCGGGGGGGAATCACTGAAGCTTTCTTT. Translation: CASSLSRGGITEAFF.

This chain links TRBV28 with TRBJ1-1; D remains ambiguous. The CDR3 has 16 residues. Trimming took off 4 bases at V and 0 bases at J, with 15 bases between the two ends. Germline CDR1 is MDHEN and CDR2 is SYDVKM. CDR3 nucleotide sequence: TGTGCCAGCAGTTCGCTCGACTTCCTCATGAACACTGAAGCTTTCTTT. It encodes CASSSLDFLMNTEAFF.

This chain uses TRBV27 with TRBJ2-7, with a possible D match to TRBD1 (6 bases). The CDR3 runs 17 residues. CDR1 is MNHEY and CDR2 is SMNVEV in the germline V gene (reference sequence). V was clipped by 0 bases and J by 3 bases, with 18 bases between them. In DNA form, the CDR3 reads TGTGCCAGCAGTTTATCGTACCGCAGGGGTGTACTCTACGAGCAGTACTTC. It codes for CASSLSYRRGVLYEQYF.

The chain recombines TRBV14 with TRBJ2-3; D may be TRBD1 (6 bases). This CDR3 region has 17 residues. The germline V and J ends were trimmed by 1 base and 1 base, with 15 bases remaining between them. CDR1 SGHDN and CDR2 FVKESK come from the germline V gene. The CDR3 sequence: CASSQVGGLHGTDTQYF. The CDR3 DNA reads as TGTGCCAGCAGCCAAGTAGGGGGTTTGCATGGCACAGATACGCAGTATTTT.

The chain links TRBV15 to TRBJ2-1; TRBD1 matches 7 bases. The CDR3 runs 15 residues. V lost 0 bases, J lost 10 bases, and 9 bases stayed unmatched. Germline assignment: CDR1 LNHNV and CDR2 YYDKDF (reference sequence). CDR3 in DNA: TGTGCCACCAGCAGAGACAAGACAGGGTCTAGGGAGCAGTTCTTC. It encodes CATSRDKTGSREQFF.

This clone was observed a single time. The chain combines TRBV4-1 with TRBJ2-1, with D possibly being TRBD2 (6 bases). The CDR3 totals 15 residues. V shed 1 base and J shed 8 bases, with 15 bases lying between them. CDR1 and CDR2 (germline): MGHRA, YSYEKL. The CDR3 protein is CASSQGMEGGDEQFF. The CDR3 bases are TGCGCCAGCAGCCAAGGAATGGAGGGTGGGGATGAGCAGTTCTTC.